This T cell receptor beta chain was recovered during a study of T cell responses to AZD1222 COVID-19 vaccine. Study-level information: Second-dose timings of about 4 or about 12 weeks were pooled. Study results and caveats: The sample set comprised mostly white British donors with more females, and clonal diversity was possibly underestimated.

Method: immunoSEQ multiplex PCR; TCRdb's copy keeps in-frame clones and lacks some. The sample has roughly 120,000 clones, around 86% seen once. This clone was observed a few times. The target antigen is unknown. This CDR3 is 15 amino acids long. CDR1 and CDR2 (germline): LNHDA, SQIVND (reference sequence). Trimming cost V 6 bases and J 3 bases, with 18 bases left between them. This TCR was sampled from an adult in good health. This chain uses TRBV19 with TRBJ2-7; D is perhaps TRBD1 or TRBD2 (6 bases each). The specimen was peripheral blood, collected on day 0 of AZD1222 vaccination. CDR3 nucleotide sequence: TGTGCCAGTAGGGGGACTGGACAGCGGAACTACGAGCAGTACTTC. Translated: CASRGTGQRNYEQYF.